A single sample gave rise to the 18 T cell receptor beta chains below, sequenced in a study of blood T cell repertoires in COVID-19. This table comes from immunoSEQ multiplex PCR, and its TCRdb copy is limited to in-frame clones, with some not included. Of about 290,000 clones listed, about 82% are singletons. Sequences were obtained from peripheral blood. All receptors come from a woman aged 45-60 years with active or convalescent COVID-19.

This clone was found once. This chain connects TRBV5-4 to TRBJ1-2; D is undetermined. Trimming left V 0 bases short and J 6 bases short, with 12 bases between. The CDR3 is 14 residues long. Germline lookup yields CDR1 SGHNT and CDR2 YYREEE (reference sequence). The CDR3 loop is CASSLAIRSDGYTF. CDR3 bases: TGTGCCAGCAGCTTGGCAATCAGGTCGGATGGCTACACCTTC. The complete variable domain, with remaining parts taken from reference TRBV5-4 and TRBJ1-2, reads ETGVTQSPTHLIKTRGQQVTLRCSSQSGHNTVSWYQQALGQGPQFIFQYYREEENGRGNFPPRFSGLQFPNYSSELNVNALELDDSALYLCASSLAIRSDGYTFGSGTRLTVV.

The V gene is TRBV19, the J gene TRBJ2-1; 11 bases match TRBD2. The CDR3 is made up of 19 amino acids. Trimming removed 2 bases from V and 1 base from J; junction bases left unmatched: 10. The germline CDR1 and CDR2 sequences are LNHDA and SQIVND (reference sequence). The CDR3 here is CASSIWARGLAASYNEQFF. CDR3 in DNA: TGTGCCAGTAGTATATGGGCTCGGGGACTAGCGGCTTCCTACAATGAGCAGTTCTTC. The complete variable domain, with remaining parts taken from reference TRBV19 and TRBJ2-1, reads DGGITQSPKYLFRKEGQNVTLSCEQNLNHDAMYWYRQDPGQGLRLIYYSQIVNDFQKGDIAEGYSVSREKKESFPLTVTSAQKNPTAFYLCASSIWARGLAASYNEQFFGPGTRLTVL.

The chain combines TRBV28 with TRBJ2-6; 7 bases are shared with TRBD1. CDR3 size: 16 residues. V lost 7 bases, J lost 1 base, and 7 bases stayed unmatched. Germline assignment: CDR1 MDHEN and CDR2 SYDVKM. CDR3 amino acids: CASTEAGGSGANVLTF. In DNA, the CDR3 is TGTGCCAGCACAGAGGCAGGGGGATCTGGGGCCAACGTCCTGACTTTC.

The gene calls are TRBV28 and TRBJ1-2; possibly TRBD1 for D (5 bases). The V gene's germline CDR1 is MDHEN and CDR2 SYDVKM. V was pared by 2 bases and J by 6 bases, with 10 bases between. The CDR3 consists of 13 residues. CDR3 nucleotide sequence: TGTGCCAGCAGTTTACCAGGGCGGAATGGCTACACCTTC. Its translation is CASSLPGRNGYTF.

The chain has TRBV7-8 and TRBJ2-2; 9 positions match TRBD1. The CDR3 runs 15 residues. The germline V gene has CDR1 SGHVS and CDR2 FQNEAQ. V shed 5 bases and J 0 bases; nucleotides not matched to a gene: 1. The CDR3 sequence is CASSRTGANTGELFF. The CDR3 DNA reads TGTGCCAGCAGCCGGACAGGGGCGAACACCGGGGAGCTGTTTTTT.

CDR3 loop: CASSAVGQGASPLHF. The CDR3 bases are TGTGCCAGTAGTGCCGTGGGACAGGGGGCTTCACCCCTCCACTTT. The chain combines TRBV19 with TRBJ1-6; 12 bases are a match to TRBD1. This CDR3 has 15 residues. Germline CDR1 reads LNHDA; CDR2 reads SQIVND (reference sequence). V was clipped by 5 bases and J by 9 bases; unmatched bases: 5.

The chain recombines TRBV27 with TRBJ1-1; D ambiguous. Germline CDR1 is MNHEY and CDR2 is SMNVEV (reference sequence). Trimming removed 3 bases at V and 3 bases at J, with 8 bases between. This CDR3 spans 13 amino acids. The DNA of the CDR3 is TGTGCCAGCAGTTTGGCCAGGTACACTGAAGCTTTCTTT. Encoded protein: CASSLARYTEAFF.

This clone showed up just a few times. The CDR3 DNA reads as TGTGCCAGTAGCCCGACAGGGGCGACCCCCGCGGGCAATCAGCCCCAGCATTTT. It yields the protein CASSPTGATPAGNQPQHF. The genes are TRBV19 and TRBJ1-5; 8 positions match TRBD1. The germline CDR1 and CDR2 sequences are LNHDA and SQIVND (reference sequence). The CDR3 covers 18 residues. V lost 6 bases and J lost 2; bases outside the gene matches: 15.

The V call is TRBV5-4, the J call TRBJ2-2; 7 nucleotides match TRBD1. J lost 4 bases, V lost 3 bases, and 6 bases had no gene match. Germline CDR1 and CDR2: SGHNT and YYREEE (reference sequence). The CDR3 spans 15 residues. CDR3 sequence: CASSSRQGPTGELFF. The CDR3 bases are TGTGCCAGCAGCTCTCGACAGGGCCCCACCGGGGAGCTGTTTTTT.

The chain uses TRBV5-4 and TRBJ1-3; 7 nucleotides align to TRBD1. Trimming cost V 4 bases and J 0 bases; bases outside gene matches: 10. From germline, CDR1 is SGHNT and CDR2 YYREEE (reference sequence). The CDR3 extends over 17 amino acids. This chain's CDR3 is CASSEGQRRTSGNTIYF. The CDR3 region has the DNA TGTGCCAGCAGCGAGGGACAGCGCCGTACCTCTGGAAACACCATATATTTT.

The chain has TRBV2 and TRBJ1-2; the D is unclear. V was cut by 0 bases and J by 7 bases, with 9 bases left in between. CDR1 is SNHLY and CDR2 is FYNNEI in the germline V gene. This CDR3 region has 13 residues. The CDR3: CASSEARGGGYTF. CDR3 DNA: TGTGCCAGCAGTGAAGCGCGGGGTGGTGGCTACACCTTC.

CDR3 sequence: CASRRPAGGGRDTQYF. CDR3 DNA: TGTGCCAGCAGGCGACCAGCGGGAGGAGGCCGGGATACGCAGTATTTT. V usage is TRBV28 and J usage is TRBJ2-3; 9 bases are a match to TRBD2. V dropped 6 bases and J dropped 6; count of bases not matched to a gene: 13. The CDR3 has 16 residues. Germline V gene sequence: CDR1 MDHEN, CDR2 SYDVKM.

CDR3 amino acids: CASGSGGGEQFF. CDR3 nucleotide sequence: TGTGCCAGCGGTTCGGGAGGGGGTGAGCAGTTCTTC. This chain uses TRBV6-5 with TRBJ2-1, with 8 bases identical to TRBD2. J was trimmed by 9 bases and V by 8 bases; bases with no gene match: 6. There are 12 residues in the CDR3. Germline CDR1 reads MNHEY; CDR2 reads SVGAGI.

This chain links TRBV5-1 with TRBJ2-2, with TRBD1 identical over 7 bases. Germline CDR1 reads SGHRS; CDR2 reads YFSETQ. The V segment lost 4 bases and the J segment 5 bases; nucleotides outside the gene matches: 14. This CDR3 is built from 17 residues. CDR3 amino acids: CASSLEGAQRGTGELFF. The CDR3 bases are TGCGCCAGCAGCCTCGAGGGGGCCCAGAGGGGAACCGGGGAGCTGTTTTTT.

This chain joins TRBV28 and TRBJ2-6; D is perhaps TRBD1 (6 bases). CDR1 and CDR2 (germline): MDHEN, SYDVKM. V was shortened by 8 bases and J by 3 bases, with 14 bases between the two germline ends. The CDR3 extends over 15 amino acids. The CDR3 is CASREGVGGANVLTF. CDR3 nucleotide sequence: TGTGCCAGCCGAGAGGGGGTGGGTGGGGCCAACGTCCTGACTTTC.

The gene calls are TRBV10-3 and TRBJ2-2, with D maybe TRBD2 (6 bases). V gave up 7 bases and J gave up 4 bases, with 13 bases separating them. Germline V lookup: CDR1 ENHRY, CDR2 SYGVKD. The CDR3 sequence is 14 residues long. The CDR3 DNA reads TGTGCCATCAAGGGAGACGGGAGCACCGGGGAGCTGTTTTTT. This codes for CAIKGDGSTGELFF.

The chain joins TRBV2 to TRBJ1-3, with D possibly being TRBD1 (5 bases). The CDR3 totals 14 residues. Germline-derived CDR1 and CDR2 are SNHLY and FYNNEI. V was cut by 4 bases and J by 4 bases, with 11 bases left in between. This CDR3 reads CASSADRLGNTIYF. For the CDR3, the DNA is TGTGCCAGCAGTGCTGACAGACTCGGAAACACCATATATTTT.

The chain joins TRBV6-2 or TRBV6-3 to TRBJ2-7; D gene uncertain. Deletions cut 5 bases from V and 5 bases from J, with 16 bases between. Germline V gives CDR1 MNHEY, CDR2 SVGEGT. This CDR3 contains 14 residues. The CDR3 sequence is CASSTISLGHEQYF. The CDR3 coding sequence is TGTGCCAGCAGTACGATATCCCTTGGCCACGAGCAGTACTTC.